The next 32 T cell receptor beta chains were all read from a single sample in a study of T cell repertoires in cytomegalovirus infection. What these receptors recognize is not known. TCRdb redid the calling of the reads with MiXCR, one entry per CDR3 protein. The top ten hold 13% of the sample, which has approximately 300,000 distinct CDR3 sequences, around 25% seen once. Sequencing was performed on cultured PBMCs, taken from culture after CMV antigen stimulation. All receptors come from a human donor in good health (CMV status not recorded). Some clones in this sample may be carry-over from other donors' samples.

The DNA for the CDR3 is TGCAGCGTAAAAGGACTAGCGGGAGATAATCAGTTCTTC. This codes for CSVKGLAGDNQFF. The gene calls are TRBV29-1 and TRBJ2-1, with 13 bases matching TRBD2. The CDR3 contains 13 residues. Germline V gene lookup returns CDR1 SQVTM and CDR2 ANQGSEA. J was trimmed by 13 bases and V by 6 bases; bases with no gene match: 9.

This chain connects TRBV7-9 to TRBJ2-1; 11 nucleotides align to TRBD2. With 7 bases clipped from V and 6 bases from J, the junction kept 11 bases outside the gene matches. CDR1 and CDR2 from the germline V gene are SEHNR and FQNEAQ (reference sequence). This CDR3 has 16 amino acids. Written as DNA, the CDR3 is TGTGCCAGCATTGACCTAGCGGGAGGTAGTCTCAATGAGCAGTTCTTC. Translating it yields CASIDLAGGSLNEQFF.

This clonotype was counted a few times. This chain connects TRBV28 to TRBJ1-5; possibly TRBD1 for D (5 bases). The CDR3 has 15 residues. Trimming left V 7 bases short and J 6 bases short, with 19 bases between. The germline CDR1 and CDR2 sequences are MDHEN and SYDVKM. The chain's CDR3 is CASTTRGEEGQPQHF. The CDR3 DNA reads TGTGCCAGCACTACGCGGGGGGAAGAGGGTCAGCCCCAGCATTTT.

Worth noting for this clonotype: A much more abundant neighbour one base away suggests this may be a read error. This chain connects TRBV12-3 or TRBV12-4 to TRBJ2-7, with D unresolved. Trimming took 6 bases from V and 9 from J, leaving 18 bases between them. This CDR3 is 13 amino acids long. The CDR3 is CASSSYGGEVQYF. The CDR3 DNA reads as TGTGCCAGCAGCTCGTACGGTGGAGAGGTGCAGTACTTC.

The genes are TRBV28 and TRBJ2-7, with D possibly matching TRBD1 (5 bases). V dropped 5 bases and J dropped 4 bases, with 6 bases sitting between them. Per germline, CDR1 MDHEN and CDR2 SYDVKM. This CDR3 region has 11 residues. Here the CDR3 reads CASSGHYEQYV. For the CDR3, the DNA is TGTGCCAGCAGTGGACATTACGAGCAGTACGTC.

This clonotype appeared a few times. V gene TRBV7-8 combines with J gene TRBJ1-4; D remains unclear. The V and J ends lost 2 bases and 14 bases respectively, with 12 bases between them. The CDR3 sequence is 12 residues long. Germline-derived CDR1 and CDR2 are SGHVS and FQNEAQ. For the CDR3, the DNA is TGTGCCAGCAGCTTACTTTTTCGTGAGCTGTTTTTT. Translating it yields CASSLLFRELFF.

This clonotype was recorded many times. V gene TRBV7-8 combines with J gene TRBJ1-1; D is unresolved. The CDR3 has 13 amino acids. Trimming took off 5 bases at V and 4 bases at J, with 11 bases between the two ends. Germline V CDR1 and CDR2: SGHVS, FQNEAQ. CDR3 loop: CASSPARRTEAFF. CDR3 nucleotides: TGTGCCAGCAGCCCTGCAAGGCGCACTGAAGCTTTCTTT.

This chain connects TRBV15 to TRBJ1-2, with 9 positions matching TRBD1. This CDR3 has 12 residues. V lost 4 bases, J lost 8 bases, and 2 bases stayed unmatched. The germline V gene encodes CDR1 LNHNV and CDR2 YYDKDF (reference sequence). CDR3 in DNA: TGTGCCACCAGCATGACAGGGGGAGGCTACACCTTC. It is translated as CATSMTGGGYTF.

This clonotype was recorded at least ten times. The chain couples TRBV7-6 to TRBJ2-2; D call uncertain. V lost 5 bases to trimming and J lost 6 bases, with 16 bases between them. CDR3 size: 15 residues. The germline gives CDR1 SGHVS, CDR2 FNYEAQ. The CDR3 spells CASSARWGVAGELFF. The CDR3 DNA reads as TGTGCCAGCAGCGCCCGGTGGGGTGTAGCCGGGGAGCTGTTTTTT.

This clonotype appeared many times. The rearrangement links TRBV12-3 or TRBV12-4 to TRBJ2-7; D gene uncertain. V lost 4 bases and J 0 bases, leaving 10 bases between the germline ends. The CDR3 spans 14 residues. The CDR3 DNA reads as TGTGCCAGCAGTTCGGCGGCGAGCTCCTACGAGCAGTACTTC. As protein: CASSSAASSYEQYF.

Here the CDR3 reads CASSTTPQGGTQYF. The CDR3 DNA is TGTGCCAGTAGTACGACACCACAAGGGGGGACCCAGTACTTC. This chain links TRBV19 with TRBJ2-5, with a weak D call TRBD1 (6 bases). The V end lost 4 bases, the J end lost 7 bases, and 16 bases lay between the germline ends. Germline V lookup: CDR1 LNHDA, CDR2 SQIVND (reference sequence). The CDR3 length is 14 residues. Based on the CDR3 plus reference TRBV19 and TRBJ2-5, the full variable domain is DGGITQSPKYLFRKEGQNVTLSCEQNLNHDAMYWYRQDPGQGLRLIYYSQIVNDFQKGDIAEGYSVSREKKESFPLTVTSAQKNPTAFYLCASSTTPQGGTQYFGPGTRLLVL.

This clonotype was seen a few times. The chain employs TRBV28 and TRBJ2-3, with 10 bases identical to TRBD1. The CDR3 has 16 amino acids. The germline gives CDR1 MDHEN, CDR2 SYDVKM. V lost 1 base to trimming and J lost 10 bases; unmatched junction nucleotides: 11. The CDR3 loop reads CASSLLGGTGVISQYF. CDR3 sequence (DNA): TGTGCCAGCAGTTTATTAGGTGGGACAGGGGTTATCTCGCAGTATTTT.

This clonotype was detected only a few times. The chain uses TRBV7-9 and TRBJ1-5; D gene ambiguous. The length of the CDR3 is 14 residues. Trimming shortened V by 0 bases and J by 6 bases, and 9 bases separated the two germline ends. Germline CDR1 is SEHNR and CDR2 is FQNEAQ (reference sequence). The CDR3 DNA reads TGTGCCAGCAGCTTAGCGGAAGTTGGTCAGCCCCAGCATTTT. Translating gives CASSLAEVGQPQHF.

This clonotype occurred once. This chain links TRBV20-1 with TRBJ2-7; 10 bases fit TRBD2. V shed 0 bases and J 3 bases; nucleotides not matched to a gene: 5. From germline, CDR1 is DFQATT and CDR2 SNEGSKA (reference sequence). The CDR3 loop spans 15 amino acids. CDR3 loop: CSARDRTSGNYEQYF. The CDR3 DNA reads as TGCAGTGCTAGAGATAGGACTAGCGGAAACTACGAGCAGTACTTC.

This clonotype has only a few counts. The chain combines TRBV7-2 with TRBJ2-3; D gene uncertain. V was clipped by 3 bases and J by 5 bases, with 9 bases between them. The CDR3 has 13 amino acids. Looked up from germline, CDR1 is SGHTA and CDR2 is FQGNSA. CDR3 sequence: CASSFRSEDTQYF. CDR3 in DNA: TGTGCCAGCAGCTTCCGGTCAGAAGATACGCAGTATTTT. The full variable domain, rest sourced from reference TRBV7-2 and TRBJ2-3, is GAGVSQSPSNKVTEKGKDVELRCDPISGHTALYWYRQSLGQGLEFLIYFQGNSAPDKSGLPSDRFSAERTGGSVSTLTIQRTQQEDSAVYLCASSFRSEDTQYFGPGTRLTVL.

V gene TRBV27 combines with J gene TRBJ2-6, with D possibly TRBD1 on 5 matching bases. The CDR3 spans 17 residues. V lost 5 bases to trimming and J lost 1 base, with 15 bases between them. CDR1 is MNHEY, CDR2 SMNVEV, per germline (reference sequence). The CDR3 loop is CASSPPRQSSGANVLTF. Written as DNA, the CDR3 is TGTGCCAGCAGTCCCCCGAGACAGTCGTCTGGGGCCAACGTCCTGACTTTC.

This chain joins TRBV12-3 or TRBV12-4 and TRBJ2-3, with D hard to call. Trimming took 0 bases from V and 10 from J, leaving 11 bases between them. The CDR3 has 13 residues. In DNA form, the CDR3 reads TGTGCCAGCAGTTTAGCGAAAGGGTATGCGCAGTATTTT. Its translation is CASSLAKGYAQYF.

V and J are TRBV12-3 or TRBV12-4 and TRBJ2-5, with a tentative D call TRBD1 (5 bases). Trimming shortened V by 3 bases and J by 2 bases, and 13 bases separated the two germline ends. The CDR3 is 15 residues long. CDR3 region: CASSFGTGRQETQYF. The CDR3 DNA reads TGTGCCAGCAGTTTCGGAACAGGAAGACAAGAGACCCAGTACTTC.

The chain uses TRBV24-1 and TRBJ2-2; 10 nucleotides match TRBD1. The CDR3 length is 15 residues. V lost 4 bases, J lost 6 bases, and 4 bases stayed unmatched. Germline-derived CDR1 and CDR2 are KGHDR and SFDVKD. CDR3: CATSDAGTGAGELFF. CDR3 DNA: TGTGCCACCAGTGACGCCGGGACAGGGGCCGGGGAGCTGTTTTTT.

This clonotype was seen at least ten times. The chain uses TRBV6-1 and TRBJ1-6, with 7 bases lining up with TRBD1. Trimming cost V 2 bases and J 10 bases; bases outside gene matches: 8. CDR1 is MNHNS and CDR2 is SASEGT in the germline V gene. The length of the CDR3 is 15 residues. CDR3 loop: CASSEPAGGGSPLHF. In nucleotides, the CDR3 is TGTGCCAGCAGTGAACCGGCAGGGGGAGGATCACCCCTCCACTTT.

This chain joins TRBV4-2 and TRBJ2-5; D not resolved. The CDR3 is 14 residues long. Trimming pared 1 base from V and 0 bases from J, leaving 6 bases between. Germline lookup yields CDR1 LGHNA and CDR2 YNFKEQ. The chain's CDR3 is CASSQVSDQETQYF. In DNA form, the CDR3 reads TGTGCCAGCAGCCAAGTTTCAGACCAAGAGACCCAGTACTTC.

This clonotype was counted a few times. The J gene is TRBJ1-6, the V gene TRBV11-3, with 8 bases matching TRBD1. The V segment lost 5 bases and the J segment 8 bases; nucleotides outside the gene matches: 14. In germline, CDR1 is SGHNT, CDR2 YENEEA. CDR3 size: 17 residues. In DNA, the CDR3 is TGTGCCAGCAGCCGCGGAATGGGGCAGGGGGCGTATTCACCCCTCCACTTT. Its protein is CASSRGMGQGAYSPLHF.

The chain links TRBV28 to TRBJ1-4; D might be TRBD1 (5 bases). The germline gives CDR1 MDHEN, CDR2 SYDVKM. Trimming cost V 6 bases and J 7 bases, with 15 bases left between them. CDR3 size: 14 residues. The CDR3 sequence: CASSQGGRTEKLFF. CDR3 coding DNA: TGTGCCAGCAGCCAGGGAGGCCGGACTGAAAAACTGTTTTTT.

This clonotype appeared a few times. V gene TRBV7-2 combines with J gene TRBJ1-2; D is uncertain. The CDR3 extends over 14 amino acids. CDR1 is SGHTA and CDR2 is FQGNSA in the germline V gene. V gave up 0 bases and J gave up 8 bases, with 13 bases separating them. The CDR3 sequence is CASSLAEGRGGYTF. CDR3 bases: TGTGCCAGCAGCTTAGCTGAAGGACGCGGGGGCTACACCTTC.

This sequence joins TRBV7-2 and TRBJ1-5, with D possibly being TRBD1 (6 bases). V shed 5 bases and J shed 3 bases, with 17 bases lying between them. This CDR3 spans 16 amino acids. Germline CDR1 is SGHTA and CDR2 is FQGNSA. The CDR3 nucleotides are TGTGCCAGCAGCCCCGGACAGATGTTTGACAATCAGCCCCAGCATTTT. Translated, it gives CASSPGQMFDNQPQHF.

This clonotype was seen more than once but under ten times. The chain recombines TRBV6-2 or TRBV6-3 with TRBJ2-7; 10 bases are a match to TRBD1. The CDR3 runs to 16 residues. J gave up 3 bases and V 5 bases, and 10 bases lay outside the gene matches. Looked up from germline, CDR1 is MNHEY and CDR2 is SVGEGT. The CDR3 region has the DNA TGTGCCAGCAGTGGGGACAGGGGTTTTGGTCTCTACGAGCAGTACTTC. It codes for CASSGDRGFGLYEQYF.

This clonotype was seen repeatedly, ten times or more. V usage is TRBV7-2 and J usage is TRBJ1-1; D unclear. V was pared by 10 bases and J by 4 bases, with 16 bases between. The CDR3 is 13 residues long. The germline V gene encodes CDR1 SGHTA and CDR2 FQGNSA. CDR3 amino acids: CATSLDSGTEAFF. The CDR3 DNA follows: TGTGCCACCTCCTTGGACTCGGGCACTGAAGCTTTCTTT.

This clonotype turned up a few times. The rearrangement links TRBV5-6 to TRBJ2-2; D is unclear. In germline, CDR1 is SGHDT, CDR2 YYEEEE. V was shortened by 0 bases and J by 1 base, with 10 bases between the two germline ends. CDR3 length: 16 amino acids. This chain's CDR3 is CASSLDVRRNTGELFF. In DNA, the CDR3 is TGTGCCAGCAGCTTGGATGTCCGCAGGAACACCGGGGAGCTGTTTTTT.

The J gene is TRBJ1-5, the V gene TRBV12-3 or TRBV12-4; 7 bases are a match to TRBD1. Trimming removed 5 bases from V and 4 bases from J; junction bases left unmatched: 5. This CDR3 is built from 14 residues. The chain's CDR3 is CASSMLTGNQPQHF. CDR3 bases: TGTGCCAGCAGTATGTTGACAGGGAATCAGCCCCAGCATTTT.

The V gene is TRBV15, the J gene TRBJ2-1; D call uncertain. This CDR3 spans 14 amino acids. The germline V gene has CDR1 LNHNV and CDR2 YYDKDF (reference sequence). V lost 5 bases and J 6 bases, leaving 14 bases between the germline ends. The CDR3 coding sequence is TGTGCCACCAGCCCTCCGGACCGATTCAATGAGCAGTTCTTC. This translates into CATSPPDRFNEQFF.

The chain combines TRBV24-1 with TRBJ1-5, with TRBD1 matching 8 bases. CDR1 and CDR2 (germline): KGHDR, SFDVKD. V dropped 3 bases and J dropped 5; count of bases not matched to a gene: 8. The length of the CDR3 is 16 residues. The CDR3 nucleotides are TGTGCCACCAGTGATCCTCGGACAGGGAATTATCAGCCCCAGCATTTT. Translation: CATSDPRTGNYQPQHF.

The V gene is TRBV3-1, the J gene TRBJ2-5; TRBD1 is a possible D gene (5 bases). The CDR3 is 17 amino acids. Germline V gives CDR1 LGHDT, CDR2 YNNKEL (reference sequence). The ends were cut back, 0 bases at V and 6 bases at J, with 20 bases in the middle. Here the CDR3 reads CASSQDKRGQVVKTQYF. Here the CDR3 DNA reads TGTGCCAGCAGCCAAGACAAAAGGGGCCAGGTAGTAAAGACCCAGTACTTC.